This T cell receptor beta chain was sequenced for a study of graft-versus-host responses after intestinal transplantation. On the study more broadly: For approximately three years after anti-thymocyte globulin induction, all recipients took tacrolimus and steroids.

Germline loops: CDR1 MNHEY, CDR2 SVGAGI. This CDR3 region has 13 residues. Trimming stripped 0 bases from V and 4 bases from J, with 6 bases between. TCRdb keeps only in-frame clones here, not all; method: immunoSEQ multiplex PCR. The table records under 30,000 clones, more than 90% of them present only once. The sequences come from PBMCs, collected 30 days after intestinal transplant. This sequence originates from a human patient who received an intestinal transplant, so some T cells may come from the graft donor. V gene TRBV6-5 combines with J gene TRBJ1-1, with D uncertain. For the CDR3, the DNA is TGTGCCAGCAGTTACTCGAGAGGCACTGAAGCTTTCTTT. This codes for CASSYSRGTEAFF.